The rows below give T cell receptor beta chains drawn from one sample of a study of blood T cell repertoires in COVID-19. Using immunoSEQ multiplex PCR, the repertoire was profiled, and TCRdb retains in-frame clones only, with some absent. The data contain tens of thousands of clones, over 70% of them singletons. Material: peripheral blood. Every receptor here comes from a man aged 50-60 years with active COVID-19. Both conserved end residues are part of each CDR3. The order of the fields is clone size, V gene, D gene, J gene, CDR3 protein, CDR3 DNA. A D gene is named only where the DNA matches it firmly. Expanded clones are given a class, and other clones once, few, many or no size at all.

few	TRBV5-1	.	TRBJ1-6	CASSLSGNSPLHF	TGCGCCAGCAGCTTGTCGGGAAATTCACCCCTCCACTTT
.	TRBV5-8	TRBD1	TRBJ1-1	CASSLGGQGGTEAFF	TGTGCCAGCAGCTTGGGAGGACAGGGGGGCACTGAAGCTTTCTTT
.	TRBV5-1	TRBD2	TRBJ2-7	CASSSGLAGGSSYEQYF	TGCGCCAGCAGCTCCGGACTAGCGGGGGGGAGCTCCTACGAGCAGTACTTC
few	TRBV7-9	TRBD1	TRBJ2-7	CASSFSGQGYEQYF	TGTGCCAGCAGCTTTTCGGGACAGGGCTACGAGCAGTACTTC
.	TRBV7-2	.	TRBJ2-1	CASSPNQGHEQFF	TGTGCCAGCTCCCCCAATCAGGGCCATGAGCAGTTCTTC
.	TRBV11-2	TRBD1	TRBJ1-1	CASSSYLTGAGTEAFF	TGTGCCAGCAGCTCATACCTCACAGGGGCCGGGACTGAAGCTTTCTTT
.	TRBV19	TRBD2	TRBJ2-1	CAIKDYGGGRGDYNEQFF	TGTGCCATTAAAGACTATGGGGGAGGGCGGGGGGACTACAATGAGCAGTTCTTC
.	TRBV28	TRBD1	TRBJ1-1	CASSLWSGGDTEAFF	TGTGCCAGCAGTTTATGGTCAGGGGGCGACACTGAAGCTTTCTTT
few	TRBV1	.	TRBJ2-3	CTSSPGPRLADTDTQYF	TGCACCAGCAGCCCCGGCCCGAGACTAGCGGACACAGATACGCAGTATTTT
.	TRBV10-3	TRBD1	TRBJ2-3	CAISGGQGSTDTQYF	TGTGCCATCAGTGGGGGACAGGGTAGCACAGATACGCAGTATTTT
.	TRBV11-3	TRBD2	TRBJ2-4	CASSLGGSAAKNIQYF	TGTGCCAGCAGCTTAGGCGGGAGCGCTGCCAAAAACATTCAGTACTTC
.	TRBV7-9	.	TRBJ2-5	CARHVLGEETQYF	TGTGCCAGACACGTCCTGGGCGAAGAGACCCAGTACTTC
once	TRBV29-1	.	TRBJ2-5	CSAAEIRETQYF	TGCAGCGCTGCTGAGATCAGGGAGACCCAGTACTTC
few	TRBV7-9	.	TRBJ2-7	CASTRGGKAYEQYF	TGTGCCAGCACCCGAGGGGGTAAGGCCTACGAGCAGTACTTC
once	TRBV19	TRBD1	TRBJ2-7	CASSEGEQGAVLPTYEQYF	TGTGCCAGTAGTGAGGGGGAACAGGGGGCAGTTCTTCCCACCTACGAGCAGTACTTC
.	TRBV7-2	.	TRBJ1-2	CASSPIANYGYTF	TGTGCCAGCAGCCCGATAGCTAACTATGGCTACACCTTC
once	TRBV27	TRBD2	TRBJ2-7	CASSSPGLAGSYEQYF	TGTGCCAGCAGTTCGCCCGGACTAGCGGGGTCCTACGAGCAGTACTTC